This T cell receptor (beta chain) stems from a study of T cell responses to AZD1222 COVID-19 vaccine. The protocol was immunoSEQ multiplex PCR, while the TCRdb copy is restricted to in-frame clones and leaves out a portion. The table shows 90,000 to 100,000 clones, with roughly nine tenths occurring only once. V dropped 3 bases and J dropped 8 bases, with 16 bases sitting between them. In germline, CDR1 is SGDLS, CDR2 YYNGEE. This CDR3 spans 14 amino acids. The chain couples TRBV9 to TRBJ2-3; D is perhaps TRBD1 (5 bases). The sequence derives from an adult in good health. This material consisted of peripheral blood, taken on day 0 of AZD1222 vaccination. The CDR3 protein is CASSGAPGGATQYF. The CDR3 bases are TGTGCCAGCAGCGGTGCCCCGGGTGGGGCTACGCAGTATTTT.